This T cell receptor beta chain was identified during a study of shared T cell receptors in the human thymus. Data came from immunoSEQ multiplex PCR; TCRdb stores just in-frame clones and leaves some out. The sample has about 500,000 clones, around 82% seen once; the top ten hold 0.013%. Trimming pared 1 base from V and 2 bases from J, leaving 15 bases between. The CDR3 contains 16 residues. CDR1 is SEHNR, CDR2 FQNEAQ, per germline (reference sequence). Separately, the same data were catalogued under a study of human thymus T cells. That study adds: Finnish infants who were healthy and having corrective surgery for congenital heart defects made up the donors. Thymus was obtained from resections taken during corrective heart surgery.

Sequencing was performed on thymocytes. The chain combines TRBV7-9 with TRBJ2-7; possible D gene TRBD1, 6 bases. The sequence came from a boy in the first two years of life with a congenital heart defect. CDR3 region: CASSLGRTVTTYEQYF. The CDR3 bases are TGTGCCAGCAGCTTAGGCCGGACAGTTACGACCTACGAGCAGTACTTC.